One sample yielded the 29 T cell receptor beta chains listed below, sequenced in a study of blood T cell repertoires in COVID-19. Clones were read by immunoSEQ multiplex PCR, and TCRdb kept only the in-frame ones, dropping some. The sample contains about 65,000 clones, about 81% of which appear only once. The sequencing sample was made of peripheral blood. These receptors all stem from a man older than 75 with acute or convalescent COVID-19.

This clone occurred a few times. The CDR3 bases are TGCGCCAGCGCCCAAGGACTAGCGGGGGGCCGAAGCTCCTACAATGAGCAGTTCTTC. Translation gives CASAQGLAGGRSSYNEQFF. The chain joins TRBV5-1 to TRBJ2-1; 14 bases fit TRBD2. This CDR3 spans 19 amino acids. Germline assignment: CDR1 SGHRS and CDR2 YFSETQ. V trimming: 7 bases; J trimming: 0 bases; junction bases outside the gene matches: 12.

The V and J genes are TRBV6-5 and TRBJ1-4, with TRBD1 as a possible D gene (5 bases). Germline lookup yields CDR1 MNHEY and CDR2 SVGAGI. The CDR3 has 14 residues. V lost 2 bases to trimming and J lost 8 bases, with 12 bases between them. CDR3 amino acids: CASSYGRVGEKLFF. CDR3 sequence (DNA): TGTGCCAGCAGTTACGGCAGGGTTGGGGAAAAACTGTTTTTT.

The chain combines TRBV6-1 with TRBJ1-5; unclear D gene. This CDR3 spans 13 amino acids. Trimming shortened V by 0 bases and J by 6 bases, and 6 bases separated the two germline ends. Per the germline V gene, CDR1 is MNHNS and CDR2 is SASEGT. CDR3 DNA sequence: TGTGCCAGCAGTGAAGCATCGGGTCAGCCCCAGCATTTT. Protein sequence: CASSEASGQPQHF.

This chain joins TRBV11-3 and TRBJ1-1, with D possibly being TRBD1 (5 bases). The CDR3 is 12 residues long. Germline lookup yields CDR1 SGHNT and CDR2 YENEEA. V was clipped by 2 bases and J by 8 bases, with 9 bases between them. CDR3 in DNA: TGTGCCAGCAGCTTATTCAGACAGGAAGCTTTCTTT. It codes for CASSLFRQEAFF.

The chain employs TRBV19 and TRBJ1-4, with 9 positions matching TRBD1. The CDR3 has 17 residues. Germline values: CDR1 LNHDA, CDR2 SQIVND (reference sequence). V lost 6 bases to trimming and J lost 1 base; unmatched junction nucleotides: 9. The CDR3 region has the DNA TGTGCCAGTAGAAAAGAACAGGGGGCAGGAACTAATGAAAAACTGTTTTTT. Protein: CASRKEQGAGTNEKLFF.

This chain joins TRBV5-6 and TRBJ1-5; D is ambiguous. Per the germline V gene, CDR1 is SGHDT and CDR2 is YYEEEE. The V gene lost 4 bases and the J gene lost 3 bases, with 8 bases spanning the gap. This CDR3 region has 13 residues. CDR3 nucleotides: TGTGCCAGCAGCAAACTCTCCAATCAGCCCCAGCATTTT. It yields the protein CASSKLSNQPQHF.

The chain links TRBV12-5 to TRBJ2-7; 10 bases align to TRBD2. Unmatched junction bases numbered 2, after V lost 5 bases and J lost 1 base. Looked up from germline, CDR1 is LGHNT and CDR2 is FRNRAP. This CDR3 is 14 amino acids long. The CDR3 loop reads CASGLSGGSYEQYF. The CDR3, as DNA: TGTGCTAGTGGTCTTAGCGGGGGGTCCTACGAGCAGTACTTC. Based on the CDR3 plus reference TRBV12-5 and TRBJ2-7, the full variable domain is DARVTQTPRHKVTEMGQEVTMRCQPILGHNTVFWYRQTMMQGLELLAYFRNRAPLDDSGMPKDRFSAEMPDATLATLKIQPSEPRDSAVYFCASGLSGGSYEQYFGPGTRLTVT.

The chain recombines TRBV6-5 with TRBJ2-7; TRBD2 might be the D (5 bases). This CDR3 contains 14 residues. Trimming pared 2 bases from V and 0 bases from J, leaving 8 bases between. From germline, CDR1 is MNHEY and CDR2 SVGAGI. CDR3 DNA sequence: TGTGCCAGCAGTTACAGTGCGGGCTCCTACGAGCAGTACTTC. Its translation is CASSYSAGSYEQYF.

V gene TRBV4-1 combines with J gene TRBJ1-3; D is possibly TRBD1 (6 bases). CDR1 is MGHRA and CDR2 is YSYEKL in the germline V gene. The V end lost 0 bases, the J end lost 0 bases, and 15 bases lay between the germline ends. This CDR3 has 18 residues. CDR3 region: CASSQESQGTRSGNTIYF. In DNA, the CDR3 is TGCGCCAGCAGCCAAGAGTCTCAGGGGACACGCTCTGGAAACACCATATATTTT.

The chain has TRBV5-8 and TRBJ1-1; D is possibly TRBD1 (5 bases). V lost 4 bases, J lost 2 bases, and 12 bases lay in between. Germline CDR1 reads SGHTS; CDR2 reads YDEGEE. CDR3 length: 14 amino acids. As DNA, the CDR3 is TGTGCCAGCAGCCTCGGGCGGGGCAACACTGAAGCTTTCTTT. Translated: CASSLGRGNTEAFF. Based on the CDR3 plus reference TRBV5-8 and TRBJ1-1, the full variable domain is EAGVTQSPTHLIKTRGQQATLRCSPISGHTSVYWYQQALGLGLQFLLWYDEGEERNRGNFPPRFSGRQFPNYSSELNVNALELEDSALYLCASSLGRGNTEAFFGQGTRLTVV.

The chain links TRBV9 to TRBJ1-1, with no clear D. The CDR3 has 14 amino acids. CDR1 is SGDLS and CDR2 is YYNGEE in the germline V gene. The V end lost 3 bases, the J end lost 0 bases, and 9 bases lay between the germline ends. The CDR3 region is CASSERLLNTEAFF. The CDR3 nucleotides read TGTGCCAGCAGCGAACGACTCCTGAACACTGAAGCTTTCTTT.

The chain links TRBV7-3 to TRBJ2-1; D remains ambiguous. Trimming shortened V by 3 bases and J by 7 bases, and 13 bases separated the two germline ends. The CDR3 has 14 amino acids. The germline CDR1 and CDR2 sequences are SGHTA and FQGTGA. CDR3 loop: CASSFTTVRNEQFF. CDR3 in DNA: TGTGCCAGCAGCTTTACGACCGTGAGGAATGAGCAGTTCTTC.

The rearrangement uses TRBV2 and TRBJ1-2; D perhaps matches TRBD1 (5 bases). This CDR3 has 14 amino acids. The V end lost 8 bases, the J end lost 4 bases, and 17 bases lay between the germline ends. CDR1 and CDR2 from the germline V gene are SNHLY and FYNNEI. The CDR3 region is CASFLGGESYGYTF. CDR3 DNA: TGTGCCAGCTTTCTGGGGGGGGAAAGCTATGGCTACACCTTC.

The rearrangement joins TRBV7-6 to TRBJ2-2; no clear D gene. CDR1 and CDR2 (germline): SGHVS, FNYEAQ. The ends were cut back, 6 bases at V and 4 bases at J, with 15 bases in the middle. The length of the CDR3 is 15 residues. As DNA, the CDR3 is TGTGCCAGCAGACCCACCACAGTCGGCACCGGGGAGCTGTTTTTT. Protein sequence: CASRPTTVGTGELFF. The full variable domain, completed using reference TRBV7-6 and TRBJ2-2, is GAGVSQSPRYKVTKRGQDVALRCDPISGHVSLYWYRQALGQGPEFLTYFNYEAQQDKSGLPNDRFSAERPEGSISTLTIQRTEQRDSAMYRCASRPTTVGTGELFFGEGSRLTVL.

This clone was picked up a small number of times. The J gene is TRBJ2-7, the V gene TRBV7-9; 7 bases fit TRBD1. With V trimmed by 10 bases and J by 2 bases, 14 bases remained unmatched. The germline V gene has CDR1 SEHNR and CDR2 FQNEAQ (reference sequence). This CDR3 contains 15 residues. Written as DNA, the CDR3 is TGTGCCACCATGCTGGGGAGACAGGGCCCCTACGAGCAGTACTTC. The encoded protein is CATMLGRQGPYEQYF.

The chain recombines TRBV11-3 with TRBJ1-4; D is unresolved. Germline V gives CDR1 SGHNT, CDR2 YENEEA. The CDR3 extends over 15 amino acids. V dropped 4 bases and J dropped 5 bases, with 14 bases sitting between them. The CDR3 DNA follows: TGTGCCAGCAGCTCCCGGACGGGAGGGAATGAAAAACTGTTTTTT. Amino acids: CASSSRTGGNEKLFF.

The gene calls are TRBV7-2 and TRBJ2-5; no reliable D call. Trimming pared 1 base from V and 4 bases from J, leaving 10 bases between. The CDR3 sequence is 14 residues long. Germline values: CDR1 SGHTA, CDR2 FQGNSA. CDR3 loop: CASSLGPRRETQYF. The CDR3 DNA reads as TGTGCCAGCAGCTTAGGCCCGAGGAGAGAGACCCAGTACTTC.

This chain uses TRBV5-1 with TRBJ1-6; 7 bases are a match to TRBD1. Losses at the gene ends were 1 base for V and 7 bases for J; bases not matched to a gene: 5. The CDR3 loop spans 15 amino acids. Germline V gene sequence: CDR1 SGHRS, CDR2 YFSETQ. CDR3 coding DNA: TGCGCCAGCAGCTTGATAGCAGGGGGGAATTCACCCCTCCACTTT. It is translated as CASSLIAGGNSPLHF.

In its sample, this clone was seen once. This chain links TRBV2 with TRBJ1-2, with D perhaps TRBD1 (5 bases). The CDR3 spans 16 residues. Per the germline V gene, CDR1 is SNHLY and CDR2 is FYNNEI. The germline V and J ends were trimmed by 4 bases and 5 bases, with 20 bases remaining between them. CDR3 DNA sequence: TGTGCCAGCAGTGGAGACGTGGGGGGGGTTAGTTATGGCTACACCTTC. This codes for CASSGDVGGVSYGYTF.

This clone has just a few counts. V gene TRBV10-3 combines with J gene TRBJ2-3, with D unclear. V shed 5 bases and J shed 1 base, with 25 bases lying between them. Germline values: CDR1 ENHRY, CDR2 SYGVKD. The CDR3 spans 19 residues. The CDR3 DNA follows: TGTGCCATCAGTCGCCACAATCCCCTTCCCCGATTGCGCACAGATACGCAGTATTTT. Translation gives CAISRHNPLPRLRTDTQYF.

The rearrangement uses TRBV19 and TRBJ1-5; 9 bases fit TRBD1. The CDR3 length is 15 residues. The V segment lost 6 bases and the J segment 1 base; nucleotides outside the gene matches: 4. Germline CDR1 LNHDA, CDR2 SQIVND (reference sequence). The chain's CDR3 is CASRGDRGSNQPQHF. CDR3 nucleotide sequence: TGTGCCAGTAGAGGTGACAGGGGGAGCAATCAGCCCCAGCATTTT.

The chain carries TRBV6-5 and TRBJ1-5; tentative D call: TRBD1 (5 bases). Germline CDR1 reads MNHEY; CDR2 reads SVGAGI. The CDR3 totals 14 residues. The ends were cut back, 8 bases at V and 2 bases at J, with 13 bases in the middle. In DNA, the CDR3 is TGTGCCAGCTTGGTACAGGAGCGCAATCAGCCCCAGCATTTT. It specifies CASLVQERNQPQHF.

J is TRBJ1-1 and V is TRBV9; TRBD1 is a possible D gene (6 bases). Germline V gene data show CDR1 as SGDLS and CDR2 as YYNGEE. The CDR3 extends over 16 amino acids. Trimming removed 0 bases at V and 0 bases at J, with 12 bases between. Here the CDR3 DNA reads TGTGCCAGCAGCGTAGACCCTACAGGGATGAACACTGAAGCTTTCTTT. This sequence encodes CASSVDPTGMNTEAFF.

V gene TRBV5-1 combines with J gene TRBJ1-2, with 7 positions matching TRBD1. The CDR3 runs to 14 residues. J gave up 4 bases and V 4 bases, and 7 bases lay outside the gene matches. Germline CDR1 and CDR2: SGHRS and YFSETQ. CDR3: CASSVRQGGYGYTF. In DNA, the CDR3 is TGCGCCAGCAGCGTTAGACAGGGCGGCTATGGCTACACCTTC.

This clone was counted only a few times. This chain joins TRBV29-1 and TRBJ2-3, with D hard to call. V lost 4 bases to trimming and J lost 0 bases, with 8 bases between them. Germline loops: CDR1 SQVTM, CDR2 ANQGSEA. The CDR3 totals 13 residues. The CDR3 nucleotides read TGCAGCGTTGGGCACGCTAGCACAGATACGCAGTATTTT. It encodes CSVGHASTDTQYF.

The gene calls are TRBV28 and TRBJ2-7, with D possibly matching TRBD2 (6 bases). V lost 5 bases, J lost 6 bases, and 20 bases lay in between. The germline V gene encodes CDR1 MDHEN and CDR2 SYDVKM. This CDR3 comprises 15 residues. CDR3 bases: TGTGCCAGCAGTGGGACCGGGGGAAGGAGGCTCGAGCAGTACTTC. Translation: CASSGTGGRRLEQYF.

The CDR3 reads CASTLGAEAFF. CDR3 coding DNA: TGTGCCAGCACCTTAGGGGCTGAAGCTTTCTTT. This sequence joins TRBV3-1 (or the pseudogene TRBV3-2) and TRBJ1-1, with a tentative D call TRBD1 (5 bases). In germline, CDR1 is LGHDT, CDR2 YNNKEL (reference sequence). V shed 7 bases and J shed 6 bases, with 9 bases lying between them. This CDR3 comprises 11 residues.

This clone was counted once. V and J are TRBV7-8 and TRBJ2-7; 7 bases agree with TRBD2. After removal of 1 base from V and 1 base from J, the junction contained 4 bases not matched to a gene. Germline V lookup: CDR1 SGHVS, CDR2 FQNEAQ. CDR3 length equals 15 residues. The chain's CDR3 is CASSLDGGFSYEQYF. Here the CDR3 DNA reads TGTGCCAGCAGCTTAGACGGGGGGTTTTCCTACGAGCAGTACTTC.

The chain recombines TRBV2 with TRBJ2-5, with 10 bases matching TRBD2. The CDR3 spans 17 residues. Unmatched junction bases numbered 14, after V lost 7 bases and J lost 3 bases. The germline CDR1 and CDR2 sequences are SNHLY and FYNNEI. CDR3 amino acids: CASTRALAGVGEETQYF. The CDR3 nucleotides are TGTGCCAGCACCAGGGCGCTAGCGGGGGTCGGGGAAGAGACCCAGTACTTC.